This TCR beta chain was sequenced for a study of human T cells and chemical hapten exposure. Each CDR3 protein is one row after TCRdb ran MiXCR on the RACE reads. Found here are tens of thousands of distinct CDR3 sequences, approximately 10% of them singletons; the top ten hold 9.6%. This clonotype has only a few counts. Regarding time point: pre-sensitization, week 0. Regarding treatment: therapeutic diphenylcyclopropenone sensitization with weekly scalp DPC. Unfractionated whole blood served as the source for total RNA extraction. CDR3 length equals 13 residues. The germline V and J ends were trimmed by 5 bases and 3 bases, with 10 bases remaining between them. Germline loops: CDR1 MNHEY, CDR2 SMNVEV (reference sequence).

The sequencing here drew on whole blood, taken in connection with sensitization to the hapten diphenylcyclopropenone (DPC). This clonotype originated in a woman aged 25 to 39 with alopecia areata. Some clones in this sample may be carry-over from other donors' samples. V usage is TRBV27 and J usage is TRBJ2-5; no reliable D call. This chain's CDR3 is CASSRAGEETQYF. The CDR3 DNA sequence: TGTGCCAGCAGTCGCGCCGGAGAAGAGACCCAGTACTTC.